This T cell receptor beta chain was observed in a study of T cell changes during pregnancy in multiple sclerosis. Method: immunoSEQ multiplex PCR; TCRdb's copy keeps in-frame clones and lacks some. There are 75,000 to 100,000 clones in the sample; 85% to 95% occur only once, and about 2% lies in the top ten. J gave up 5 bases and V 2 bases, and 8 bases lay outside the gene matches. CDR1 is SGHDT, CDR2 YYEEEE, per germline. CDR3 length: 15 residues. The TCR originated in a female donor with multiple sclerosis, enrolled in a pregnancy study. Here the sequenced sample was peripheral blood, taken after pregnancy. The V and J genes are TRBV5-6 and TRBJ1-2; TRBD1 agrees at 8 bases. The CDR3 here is CASSFTGQGGYGYTF. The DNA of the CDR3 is TGTGCCAGCAGCTTCACCGGACAGGGAGGTTATGGCTACACCTTC. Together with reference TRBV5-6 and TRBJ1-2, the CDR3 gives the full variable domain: DAGVTQSPTHLIKTRGQQVTLRCSPKSGHDTVSWYQQALGQGPQFIFQYYEEEERQRGNFPDRFSGHQFPNYSSELNVNALLLGDSALYLCASSFTGQGGYGYTFGSGTRLTVV.